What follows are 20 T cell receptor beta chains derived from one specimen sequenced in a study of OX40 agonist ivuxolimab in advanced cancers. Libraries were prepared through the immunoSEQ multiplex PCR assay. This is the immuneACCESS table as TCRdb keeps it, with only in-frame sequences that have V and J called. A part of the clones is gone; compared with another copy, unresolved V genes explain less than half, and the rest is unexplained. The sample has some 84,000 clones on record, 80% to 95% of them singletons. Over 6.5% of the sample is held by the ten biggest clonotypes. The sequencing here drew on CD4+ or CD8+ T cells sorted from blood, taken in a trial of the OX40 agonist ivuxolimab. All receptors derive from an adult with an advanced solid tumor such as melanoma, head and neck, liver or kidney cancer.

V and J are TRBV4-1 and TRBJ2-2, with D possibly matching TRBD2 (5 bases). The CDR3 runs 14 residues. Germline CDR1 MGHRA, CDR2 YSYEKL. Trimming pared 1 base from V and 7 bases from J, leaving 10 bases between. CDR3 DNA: TGCGCCAGCAGCCAAGTCAACGGAGGCGGGGAGCTGTTTTTT. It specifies CASSQVNGGGELFF.

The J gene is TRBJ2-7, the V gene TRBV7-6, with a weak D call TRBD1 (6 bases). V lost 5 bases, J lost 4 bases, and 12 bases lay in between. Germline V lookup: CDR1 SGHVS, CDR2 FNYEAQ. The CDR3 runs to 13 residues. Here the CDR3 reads CASSARTVYEQYF. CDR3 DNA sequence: TGTGCCAGCAGCGCTAGGACAGTTTACGAGCAGTACTTC. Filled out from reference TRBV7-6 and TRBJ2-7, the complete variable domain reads GAGVSQSPRYKVTKRGQDVALRCDPISGHVSLYWYRQALGQGPEFLTYFNYEAQQDKSGLPNDRFSAERPEGSISTLTIQRTEQRDSAMYRCASSARTVYEQYFGPGTRLTVT.

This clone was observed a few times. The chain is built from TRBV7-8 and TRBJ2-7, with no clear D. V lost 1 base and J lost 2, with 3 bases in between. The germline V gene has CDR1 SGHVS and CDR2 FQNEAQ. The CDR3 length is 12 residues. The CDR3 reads CASSLGAYEQYF. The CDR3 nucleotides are TGTGCCAGCAGCTTAGGGGCCTACGAGCAGTACTTC.

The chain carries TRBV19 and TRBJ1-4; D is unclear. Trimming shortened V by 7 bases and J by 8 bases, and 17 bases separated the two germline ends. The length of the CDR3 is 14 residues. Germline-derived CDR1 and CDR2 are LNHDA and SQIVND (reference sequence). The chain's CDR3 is CASIRTTRKEKLFF. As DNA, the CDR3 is TGTGCCAGTATCAGGACTACTAGGAAGGAAAAACTGTTTTTT.

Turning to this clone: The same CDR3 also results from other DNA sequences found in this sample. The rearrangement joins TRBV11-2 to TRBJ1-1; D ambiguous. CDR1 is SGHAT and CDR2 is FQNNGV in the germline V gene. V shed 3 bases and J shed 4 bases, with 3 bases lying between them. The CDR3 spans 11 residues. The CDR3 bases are TGTGCCAGCAGCTTGGGCACTGAAGCTTTCTTT. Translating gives CASSLGTEAFF.

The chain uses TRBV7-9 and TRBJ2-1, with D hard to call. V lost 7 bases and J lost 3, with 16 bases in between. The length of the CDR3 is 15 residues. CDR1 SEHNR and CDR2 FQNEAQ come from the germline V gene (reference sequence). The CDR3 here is CASISLETVYNEQFF. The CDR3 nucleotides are TGTGCCAGCATTTCCCTGGAGACGGTCTACAATGAGCAGTTCTTC.

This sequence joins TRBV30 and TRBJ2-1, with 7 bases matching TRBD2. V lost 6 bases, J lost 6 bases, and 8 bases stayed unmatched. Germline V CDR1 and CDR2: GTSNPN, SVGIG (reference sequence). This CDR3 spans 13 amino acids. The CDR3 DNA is TGTGCCTGCCGGGCTAGCGGTGTCAATGAGCAGTTCTTC. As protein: CACRASGVNEQFF.

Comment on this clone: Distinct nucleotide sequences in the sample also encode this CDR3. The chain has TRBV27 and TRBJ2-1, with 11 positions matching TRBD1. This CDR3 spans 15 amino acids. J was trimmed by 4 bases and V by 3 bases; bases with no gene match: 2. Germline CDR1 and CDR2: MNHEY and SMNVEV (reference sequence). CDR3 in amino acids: CASSLGTGGYNEQFF. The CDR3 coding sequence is TGTGCCAGCAGTTTGGGGACAGGGGGTTACAATGAGCAGTTCTTC.

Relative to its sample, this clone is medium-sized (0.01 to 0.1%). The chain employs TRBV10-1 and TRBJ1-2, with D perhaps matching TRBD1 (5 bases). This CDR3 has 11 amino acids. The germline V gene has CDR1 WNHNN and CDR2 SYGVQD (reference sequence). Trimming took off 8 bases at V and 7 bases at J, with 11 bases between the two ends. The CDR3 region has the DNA TGCGCCAGCGGACAAGGCCTTGGCTACACCTTC. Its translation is CASGQGLGYTF.

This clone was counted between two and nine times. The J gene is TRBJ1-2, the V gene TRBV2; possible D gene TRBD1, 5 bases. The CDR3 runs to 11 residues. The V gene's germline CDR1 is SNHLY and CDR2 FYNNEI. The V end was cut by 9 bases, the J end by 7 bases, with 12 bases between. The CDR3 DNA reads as TGTGCCAGTCCAGGGAGAGTTGGCTACACCTTC. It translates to CASPGRVGYTF.

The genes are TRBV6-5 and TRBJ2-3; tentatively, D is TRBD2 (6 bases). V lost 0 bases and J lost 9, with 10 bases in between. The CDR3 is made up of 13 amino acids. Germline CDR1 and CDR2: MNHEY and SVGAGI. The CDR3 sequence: CASSYSSGGTQYF. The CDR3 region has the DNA TGTGCCAGCAGTTACTCGTCCGGGGGAACGCAGTATTTT.

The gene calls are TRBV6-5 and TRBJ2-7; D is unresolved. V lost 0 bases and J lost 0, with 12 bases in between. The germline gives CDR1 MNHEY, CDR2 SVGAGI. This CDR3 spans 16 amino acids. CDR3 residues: CASSYSSTASSYEQYF. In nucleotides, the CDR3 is TGTGCCAGCAGTTACTCGAGTACAGCGAGCTCCTACGAGCAGTACTTC.

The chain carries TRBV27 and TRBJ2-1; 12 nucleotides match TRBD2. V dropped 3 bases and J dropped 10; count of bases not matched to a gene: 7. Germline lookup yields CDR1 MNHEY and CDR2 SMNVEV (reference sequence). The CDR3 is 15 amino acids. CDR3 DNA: TGTGCCAGCAGTTTCCCAGGAGGACTAGCGGGGGAGCAGTTCTTC. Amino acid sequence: CASSFPGGLAGEQFF.

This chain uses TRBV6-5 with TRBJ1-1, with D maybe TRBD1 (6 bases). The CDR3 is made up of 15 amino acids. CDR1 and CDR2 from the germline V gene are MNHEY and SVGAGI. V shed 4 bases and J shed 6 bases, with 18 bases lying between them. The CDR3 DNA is TGTGCCAGCAGTTCCGGCCCCGGGAGGGGGGCTGAAGCTTTCTTT. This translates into CASSSGPGRGAEAFF.

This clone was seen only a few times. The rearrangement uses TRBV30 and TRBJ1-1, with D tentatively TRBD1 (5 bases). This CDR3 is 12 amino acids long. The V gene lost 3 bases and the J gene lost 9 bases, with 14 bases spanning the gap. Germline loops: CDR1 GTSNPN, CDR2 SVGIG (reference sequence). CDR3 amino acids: CAWSCCREKAFF. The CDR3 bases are TGTGCCTGGAGCTGCTGCAGGGAGAAAGCTTTCTTT.

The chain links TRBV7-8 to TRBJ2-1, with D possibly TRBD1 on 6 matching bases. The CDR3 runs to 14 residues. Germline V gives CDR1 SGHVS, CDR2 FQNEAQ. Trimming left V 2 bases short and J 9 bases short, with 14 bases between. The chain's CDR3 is CASSLMWDTGEQFF. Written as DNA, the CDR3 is TGTGCCAGCAGCTTAATGTGGGACACCGGTGAGCAGTTCTTC.

The CDR3 region is CASSLGVEDTGELFF. The DNA for the CDR3 is TGTGCCAGCAGCTTAGGCGTTGAGGACACCGGGGAGCTGTTTTTT. The chain combines TRBV7-6 with TRBJ2-2, with D unclear. Germline V gene data show CDR1 as SGHVS and CDR2 as FNYEAQ. Trimming stripped 1 base from V and 3 bases from J, with 9 bases between. This CDR3 region has 15 residues.

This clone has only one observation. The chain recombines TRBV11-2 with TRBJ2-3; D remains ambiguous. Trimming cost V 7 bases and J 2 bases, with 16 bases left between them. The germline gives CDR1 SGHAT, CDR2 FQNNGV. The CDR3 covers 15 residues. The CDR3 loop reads CASNFLGQFTDTQYF. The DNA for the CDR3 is TGTGCCAGCAACTTTTTAGGCCAGTTCACAGATACGCAGTATTTT.

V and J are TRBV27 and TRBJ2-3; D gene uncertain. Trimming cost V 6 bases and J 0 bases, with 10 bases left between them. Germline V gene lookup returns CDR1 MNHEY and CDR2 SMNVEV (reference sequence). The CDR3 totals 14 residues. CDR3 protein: CASRSYQSTDTQYF. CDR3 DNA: TGTGCCAGCAGATCTTATCAAAGCACAGATACGCAGTATTTT.

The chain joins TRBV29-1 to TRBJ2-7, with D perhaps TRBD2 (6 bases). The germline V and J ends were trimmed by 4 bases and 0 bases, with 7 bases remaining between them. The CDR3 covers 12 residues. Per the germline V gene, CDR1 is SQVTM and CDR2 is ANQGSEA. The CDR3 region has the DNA TGCAGCGTTGTAGCGGACTCCTACGAGCAGTACTTC. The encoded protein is CSVVADSYEQYF.